These 29 T cell receptor beta chains came from one sample sequenced in a study of T cell responses to AZD1222 COVID-19 vaccine. Assay: immunoSEQ multiplex PCR; the TCRdb copy retains only in-frame clones and omits some. The sample consists of some 130,000 clones, approximately 92% of them appearing once. Sequenced here: peripheral blood, sampled 28 days after the second AZD1222 dose. These receptors came from an adult who received the AZD1222 COVID-19 vaccine.

The chain couples TRBV19 to TRBJ2-7; 10 bases are shared with TRBD1. V was clipped by 5 bases and J by 3 bases; unmatched bases: 4. Germline CDR1 LNHDA, CDR2 SQIVND (reference sequence). The CDR3 covers 14 residues. DNA of the CDR3: TGTGCCAGTAGTCCCGGACAGGGGGTCTACGAGCAGTACTTC. This translates into CASSPGQGVYEQYF.

V is TRBV28 and J is TRBJ1-5; D is perhaps TRBD1 (6 bases). Germline loops: CDR1 MDHEN, CDR2 SYDVKM. V lost 6 bases and J 7 bases, leaving 19 bases between the germline ends. This CDR3 is 15 amino acids long. The CDR3 bases are TGTGCCAGCAGCTCCCCCCGGGCAGGGGACCAGCCCCAGCATTTT. Residues: CASSSPRAGDQPQHF.

The J gene is TRBJ1-2, the V gene TRBV5-1; 8 positions match TRBD1. This CDR3 is 14 amino acids long. Germline assignment: CDR1 SGHRS and CDR2 YFSETQ. V gave up 3 bases and J gave up 8 bases; unmatched junction bases: 9. The CDR3 DNA sequence: TGCGCCAGCAGCTCCGGGACAGGACTAGAGGGCTACACCTTC. As protein: CASSSGTGLEGYTF. Full variable domain (outside the CDR3, taken from reference TRBV5-1 and TRBJ1-2): KAGVTQTPRYLIKTRGQQVTLSCSPISGHRSVSWYQQTPGQGLQFLFEYFSETQRNKGNFPGRFSGRQFSNSRSEMNVSTLELGDSALYLCASSSGTGLEGYTFGSGTRLTVV.

V and J are TRBV19 and TRBJ2-5, with 7 nucleotides matching TRBD1. Germline lookup yields CDR1 LNHDA and CDR2 SQIVND (reference sequence). This CDR3 contains 16 residues. Trimming at V came to 3 bases and at J to 5 bases, leaving 12 bases not matched to a gene. The CDR3 loop reads CASSIEQGVNGETQYF. DNA of the CDR3: TGTGCCAGTAGTATCGAGCAGGGGGTCAACGGGGAGACCCAGTACTTC.

The chain combines TRBV30 with TRBJ2-2, with D possibly being TRBD2 (6 bases). The CDR3 runs to 18 residues. Germline lookup yields CDR1 GTSNPN and CDR2 SVGIG (reference sequence). The V gene lost 4 bases and the J gene lost 6 bases, with 27 bases spanning the gap. The DNA of the CDR3 is TGTGCCTGGACCAAGGGCGCCGACACGCTAGCGCCCCCCGGGGAGCTGTTTTTT. Its translation: CAWTKGADTLAPPGELFF. Full variable domain (rest looked up from reference TRBV30 and TRBJ2-2): SQTIHQWPATLVQPVGSPLSLECTVEGTSNPNLYWYRQAAGRGLQLLFYSVGIGQISSEVPQNLSASRPQDRQFILSSKKLLLSDSGFYLCAWTKGADTLAPPGELFFGEGSRLTVL.

The genes are TRBV18 and TRBJ2-3; D gene uncertain. The CDR3 is 13 residues long. Germline values: CDR1 KGHSH, CDR2 LQKENI. Trimming pared 0 bases from V and 4 bases from J, leaving 5 bases between. The CDR3 region is CASSPPTADTQYF. In DNA, the CDR3 is TGTGCCAGCTCACCACCGACCGCAGATACGCAGTATTTT.

A word on this clone: Other DNA sequences in the sample encode the same CDR3. This sequence joins TRBV6-5 and TRBJ1-1, with a tentative D call TRBD1 (6 bases). The CDR3 runs to 12 residues. Germline V lookup: CDR1 MNHEY, CDR2 SVGAGI. V lost 0 bases and J lost 7, with 6 bases in between. The CDR3 protein is CASSYSTGEAFF. The CDR3 nucleotides are TGTGCCAGCAGTTACTCGACAGGTGAAGCTTTCTTT.

J is TRBJ2-7 and V is TRBV7-8; weak D call: TRBD2 (5 bases). V was trimmed by 5 bases and J by 2 bases, leaving 19 bases between them. Per the germline V gene, CDR1 is SGHVS and CDR2 is FQNEAQ. CDR3 length: 16 amino acids. The CDR3 nucleotides are TGTGCCAGCAGCCGATTACTAGGCGGAAGCGCCTACGAGCAGTACTTC. Protein: CASSRLLGGSAYEQYF.

The sample holds a few counts of this clone. The V gene is TRBV2, the J gene TRBJ1-6; D uncertain. From germline, CDR1 is SNHLY and CDR2 FYNNEI. CDR3 size: 13 residues. Between the trimmed V and J ends, which lost 6 bases and 7 bases, there was a span of 10 bases. CDR3 nucleotide sequence: TGTGCCAGCAGGGAGTCCAGCAATTCACCCCTCCACTTT. It is translated as CASRESSNSPLHF.

V and J are TRBV7-2 and TRBJ2-5, with no clear D. Germline V lookup: CDR1 SGHTA, CDR2 FQGNSA. Trimming removed 3 bases from V and 6 bases from J, with 23 bases in between. The CDR3 is made up of 17 amino acids. The CDR3 coding sequence is TGTGCCAGCAGCTTCCAAAGAGAGGTGGGGTTGATTAAGACCCAGTACTTC. Protein: CASSFQREVGLIKTQYF.

V is TRBV28 and J is TRBJ1-5; D uncertain. CDR3 size: 15 residues. Germline CDR1 is MDHEN and CDR2 is SYDVKM. The germline V and J ends were trimmed by 6 bases and 0 bases, with 12 bases remaining between them. For the CDR3, the DNA is TGTGCCAGCAGCCCACGGAGCTATAGCAATCAGCCCCAGCATTTT. Amino acid sequence: CASSPRSYSNQPQHF. Filled out from reference TRBV28 and TRBJ1-5, the complete variable domain reads DVKVTQSSRYLVKRTGEKVFLECVQDMDHENMFWYRQDPGLGLRLIYFSYDVKMKEKGDIPEGYSVSREKKERFSLILESASTNQTSMYLCASSPRSYSNQPQHFGDGTRLSIL.

The J gene is TRBJ1-6, the V gene TRBV30; 9 bases agree with TRBD1. Germline V CDR1 and CDR2: GTSNPN, SVGIG (reference sequence). Losses at the gene ends were 1 base for V and 8 bases for J; bases not matched to a gene: 12. This CDR3 is 17 amino acids long. The CDR3 reads CAWSGRTGVLGDSPLHF. CDR3 DNA sequence: TGTGCCTGGAGTGGACGGACAGGGGTTTTAGGGGATTCACCCCTCCACTTT.

The V and J genes are TRBV30 and TRBJ2-2, with TRBD2 matching 16 bases. The CDR3 covers 17 residues. Germline V gene data show CDR1 as GTSNPN and CDR2 as SVGIG (reference sequence). The trim removed 1 base at V and 6 bases at J, leaving 5 bases unmatched. As DNA, the CDR3 is TGTGCCTGGAGTGCGGGACTAGCGGGAGGGGTCGCCGGGGAGCTGTTTTTT. It translates to CAWSAGLAGGVAGELFF.

J is TRBJ2-1 and V is TRBV6-2 or TRBV6-3; 8 nucleotides match TRBD1. Losses at the gene ends were 2 bases for V and 6 bases for J; bases not matched to a gene: 3. The CDR3 loop spans 14 amino acids. The germline V gene encodes CDR1 MNHEY and CDR2 SVGEGT. The CDR3 bases are TGTGCCAGCAGTTACCAGGGGGCTCCCAATGAGCAGTTCTTC. Translation gives CASSYQGAPNEQFF.

V usage is TRBV18 and J usage is TRBJ1-2; D unclear. Germline assignment: CDR1 KGHSH and CDR2 LQKENI. Trimming took off 8 bases at V and 5 bases at J, with 24 bases between the two ends. This CDR3 is 16 amino acids long. CDR3 nucleotides: TGTGCCAGCACCTCGGGCCGTAGGGATATTGGGTATGGCTACACCTTC. It codes for CASTSGRRDIGYGYTF.

The chain carries TRBV5-1 and TRBJ2-1, with TRBD2 identical over 11 bases. CDR3 length: 15 residues. V shed 4 bases, J shed 10 bases, and the junction held 10 bases outside the gene matches. CDR1 is SGHRS, CDR2 YFSETQ, per germline. As DNA, the CDR3 is TGCGCCAGCAGCCAAGTAGCGGGAGGGCTTAACGAGCAGTTCTTC. Its translation is CASSQVAGGLNEQFF.

The rearrangement uses TRBV24-1 and TRBJ1-2, with 8 bases matching TRBD1. The CDR3 is made up of 13 amino acids. Germline CDR1 is KGHDR and CDR2 is SFDVKD. Germline trimming cut 9 bases from V and 6 bases from J; bases unmatched to any gene: 8. The CDR3 spells CATSGTGYDGYTF. The CDR3 DNA sequence: TGTGCCACCTCCGGGACAGGTTATGATGGCTACACCTTC.

The chain joins TRBV9 to TRBJ2-3; the match to TRBD2 covers 13 bases. Trimming took 4 bases from V and 5 from J; bases not matched to a gene: 7. Per the germline V gene, CDR1 is SGDLS and CDR2 is YYNGEE. The CDR3 is made up of 16 amino acids. CDR3 protein: CASSSRLAGGVDTQYF. DNA for the CDR3: TGTGCCAGCAGCTCTCGACTAGCGGGAGGAGTAGATACGCAGTATTTT.

The CDR3 here is CASSLFSQANSPLHF. For the CDR3, the DNA is TGTGCCAGCAGTTTATTTTCGCAGGCTAATTCACCCCTCCACTTT. The genes are TRBV28 and TRBJ1-6; D gene ambiguous. This CDR3 has 15 amino acids. The germline V and J ends were trimmed by 1 base and 6 bases, with 10 bases remaining between them. Germline CDR1 and CDR2: MDHEN and SYDVKM.

The chain joins TRBV4-3 to TRBJ1-2; TRBD1 matches at 7 bases. V was clipped by 0 bases and J by 4 bases; unmatched bases: 11. The CDR3 length is 17 residues. Germline lookup yields CDR1 LGHNA and CDR2 YSLEER. The CDR3 reads CASSQDWVAAGGYGYTF. The CDR3, as DNA: TGCGCCAGCAGCCAAGATTGGGTAGCGGCAGGGGGCTATGGCTACACCTTC.

This rearrangement joins TRBV10-3 to TRBJ2-3; the match to TRBD2 covers 12 bases. The CDR3 loop spans 15 amino acids. Germline-derived CDR1 and CDR2 are ENHRY and SYGVKD. V shed 10 bases, J shed 3 bases, and the junction held 8 bases outside the gene matches. The CDR3 DNA follows: TGTGCCACGGCACCTGGACTAGCGGGGACAGATACGCAGTATTTT. It encodes CATAPGLAGTDTQYF.

The rearrangement joins TRBV12-3 or TRBV12-4 to TRBJ2-1, with 9 bases that match TRBD2. The CDR3 totals 12 residues. The junction had 2 bases not matched to a gene; V was cut back by 4 bases and J by 10 bases. CDR3: CASSSTSGEQFF. The CDR3 coding sequence is TGTGCCAGCAGTTCGACTAGCGGAGAGCAGTTCTTC.

J is TRBJ1-2 and V is TRBV3-1 (or the pseudogene TRBV3-2), with D perhaps matching TRBD1 (6 bases). The CDR3 runs to 13 residues. V lost 4 bases to trimming and J lost 8 bases, with 14 bases between them. Germline-derived CDR1 and CDR2 are LGHDT and YNNKEL (reference sequence). The CDR3 spells CASSLARGAGYTF. The CDR3 coding sequence is TGTGCCAGCAGCCTAGCGAGGGGGGCCGGCTACACCTTC.

The chain links TRBV12-3 or TRBV12-4 to TRBJ2-2, with D perhaps TRBD2 (6 bases). The CDR3 spans 13 residues. The V end lost 1 base, the J end lost 7 bases, and 7 bases lay between the germline ends. The chain's CDR3 is CASSLGAGGELFF. The CDR3 bases are TGTGCCAGCAGTTTAGGAGCGGGCGGGGAGCTGTTTTTT.

This rearrangement joins TRBV15 to TRBJ2-5, with D perhaps TRBD1 or TRBD2 (6 bases each). Germline-derived CDR1 and CDR2 are LNHNV and YYDKDF (reference sequence). The V end was cut by 2 bases, the J end by 7 bases, with 23 bases between. The CDR3 totals 17 residues. CDR3 amino acids: CATSRQGTSDSLGTQYF. CDR3 bases: TGTGCCACCAGCAGACAAGGGACTTCGGACAGCCTGGGGACCCAGTACTTC.

As to this clone: The germline gene is not matched at one end of the junction; a read error may be the cause. V usage is TRBV19 and J usage is TRBJ1-5; D uncertain. The CDR3 extends over 15 amino acids. Germline V gene lookup returns CDR1 LNHDA and CDR2 SQIVND (reference sequence). The CDR3, as DNA: TGTGCCAGTAGTGTAGGGAGGGTTGGTGATCAGGCCCAGCATTTT. This gives the protein CASSVGRVGDQAQHF.

J is TRBJ2-2 and V is TRBV4-3; D is perhaps TRBD1 or TRBD2 (5 bases each). The CDR3 is 18 amino acids. V was shortened by 4 bases and J by 1 base, with 19 bases between the two germline ends. Per the germline V gene, CDR1 is LGHNA and CDR2 is YSLEER. Written as DNA, the CDR3 is TGCGCCAGCAGCCGCACAGCTCCAGGGAGTGGGAACACCGGGGAGCTGTTTTTT. The encoded protein is CASSRTAPGSGNTGELFF.

The rearrangement joins TRBV5-1 to TRBJ1-1, with TRBD1 matching over 8 bases. The CDR3 length is 14 residues. With V trimmed by 4 bases and J by 4 bases, 6 bases remained unmatched. The germline V gene has CDR1 SGHRS and CDR2 YFSETQ. This CDR3 reads CASSAQGAVTEAFF. The CDR3 DNA reads TGCGCCAGCAGCGCCCAGGGGGCGGTCACTGAAGCTTTCTTT.

This chain joins TRBV24-1 and TRBJ2-1; D gene ambiguous. Germline V gene sequence: CDR1 KGHDR, CDR2 SFDVKD. This CDR3 is built from 13 residues. V was shortened by 9 bases and J by 2 bases, with 10 bases between the two germline ends. CDR3 nucleotides: TGTGCCACCCATAGTTCCACCTACAATGAGCAGTTCTTC. Its translation: CATHSSTYNEQFF.